This T cell receptor (beta chain) was profiled in a study of beta chain features in type 1 diabetes. Study-level results: All four CD4+ subsets of Type 1 diabetes patients contained TCRB CDR3s that were moderately but significantly shorter. Shorter templates might be favored by PCR, equally in patients and controls.

V was pared by 6 bases and J by 5 bases, with 19 bases between. The CDR3 runs 15 residues. Germline V CDR1 and CDR2: MNHNS, SASEGT. CD45RO/CCR7/CD25/CD127/CD95/CD27 separated CD4+ naive, central memory, regulatory and stem cell-like memory cells by sorting. The whole isolated RNA underwent reverse transcription, so sequencing captured expressed TCRB transcripts. The repertoire was sequenced with immunoSEQ multiplex PCR; TCRdb's copy has only in-frame clones and lacks some. Of about 160,000 clones in the sample, about 10% were seen once. Of note for this clone: Its matching antigen is unknown.

The V call is TRBV6-1, the J call TRBJ2-5, with D possibly TRBD2 on 6 matching bases. Sequencing was done on a sample of central memory CD4+ T cells from blood. The sequence derives from a woman younger than 45 with type 1 diabetes. CDR3 DNA: TGTGCCAGCAGCCCACGATCTGTTGGAGGGGAGACCCAGTACTTC. Its protein product is CASSPRSVGGETQYF.